This T cell receptor beta chain was observed in a study of shared T cell receptors in the human thymus. The data were produced by immunoSEQ multiplex PCR, yet TCRdb's version contains in-frame clones alone and is incomplete. Of 700,000 to 750,000 clones listed, approximately 85% are singletons. The sample also formed part of further work on human thymus T cells. As reported in that work: It was healthy Finnish infants having corrective surgery for congenital heart defects who were the donors. Thymic samples were excised during corrective heart operations. V and J genes seemed to be used with bias in thymic and blood repertoires.

The TCR was taken from a girl in the first two years of life with a congenital heart defect. The sequenced sample was thymocytes.

The CDR3 loop reads CSARLQGEQYF. The CDR3 DNA sequence: TGCAGTGCTAGGCTCCAGGGAGAGCAGTACTTC. This rearrangement joins TRBV20-1 to TRBJ2-7; tentatively, D is TRBD1 (5 bases). Germline CDR1 reads DFQATT; CDR2 reads SNEGSKA (reference sequence). The CDR3 is 11 amino acids. Trimming shortened V by 3 bases and J by 7 bases, and 10 bases separated the two germline ends.